A selection of T cell receptor beta chains follows, all from one sample in a study of blood T cell repertoires in COVID-19. Profiling relied on immunoSEQ multiplex PCR, and the TCRdb table lists in-frame clones only, not all of them. The sample includes about 280,000 clones, 85% of them seen just once. Sequencing was carried out using PBMCs or T cells enriched from blood (not recorded which). The receptor set was obtained from a woman between 50 and 59 years old who had recovered from COVID-19. The CDR3 runs from the conserved cysteine through the conserved F or W. A D gene is named only where the DNA matches it firmly. A clone size is listed for some rows: how often the clone was seen (once, few, many), or a class if it is expanded.

TRBD1	.	TRBV28	TRBJ2-5	TGTGCCAGCAGACTAGGACAGGGGTACGAGACCCAGTACTTC	CASRLGQGYETQYF
TRBD1	.	TRBV24-1	TRBJ1-1	TGTGCCACCAGTGATTTCAGACAGGGAAGGAACACTGAAGCTTTCTTT	CATSDFRQGRNTEAFF
TRBD2	.	TRBV18	TRBJ2-3	TGTGCCAGCTCGCCCGGGACTAGCGGGAGCGCAGATACGCAGTATTTT	CASSPGTSGSADTQYF
TRBD1	few	TRBV15	TRBJ1-6	TGTGCCACCAGCAGGACCCGACAGGGGAATTCACCCCTCCACTTT	CATSRTRQGNSPLHF
TRBD1	few	TRBV7-2	TRBJ1-6	TGTGCCAGCAGCTCACACTCGGGGACAGCAGAAGATTCACCCCTCCACTTT	CASSSHSGTAEDSPLHF
.	.	TRBV7-2	TRBJ2-7	TGTGCCAGCAGCTTAGCAGGCAACAGATACGAGCAGTACTTC	CASSLAGNRYEQYF
TRBD2	.	TRBV20-1	TRBJ2-7	TGCAGTGCTAGTTTCTTCGGGACTAGCGGTTTCGAGCAGTACTTC	CSASFFGTSGFEQYF
.	.	TRBV21-1	TRBJ2-5	TGTGCCAGCAGCAAAGTCCCCCGACAGGGTCTCGGGACCCAGTACTTC	CASSKVPRQGLGTQYF
.	few	TRBV7-9	TRBJ1-4	TGTGCCAGCAGCCAAGACAGGTGGAATGAAAAACTGTTTTTT	CASSQDRWNEKLFF
.	.	TRBV27	TRBJ1-2	TGTGCCAGCAGATTAAACCAGGGGTTAGGCTACACCTTC	CASRLNQGLGYTF
.	few	TRBV2	TRBJ1-5	TGTGCCAGCAACGGGGAGGGAAATCAGCCCCAGCATTTT	CASNGEGNQPQHF
.	.	TRBV28	TRBJ1-2	TGTGCCAGCAGTTTGGGGGGACCTCAAGTGGGCTACACCTTC	CASSLGGPQVGYTF
.	.	TRBV2	TRBJ2-7	TGTGCCAGCAAGTCAGCCCCGACCTCGACGGGGGAGCAGTACTTC	CASKSAPTSTGEQYF